A selection of T cell receptor beta chains follows, all from one sample in a study of T cells after yellow fever vaccination. TCRdb passed the 5' RACE reads through MiXCR, listing each CDR3 protein once. This table has a few hundred thousand distinct CDR3 sequences, around a tenth appearing once. The sequenced sample was PBMCs, obtained on the day of the first yellow fever vaccination. These receptors came from a man aged 18 to 29 who received the YFV17D yellow fever vaccine. CDR3s include the opening cysteine and the closing phenylalanine or tryptophan. Clone size is given for some rows only: seen once, a few or many times, or a class if the clone is expanded.

CDR3 protein: CASSLGLGLGTEAFF
J gene: TRBJ1-1
clone size: .
V gene: TRBV5-5

CDR3 protein: CASSLSGVGQPQHF
J gene: TRBJ1-5
clone size: .
V gene: TRBV7-6

CDR3 protein: CASSSGSSSQETQYF
J gene: TRBJ2-5
clone size: few
V gene: TRBV5-1

CDR3 protein: CASSPLTSGSTDTQYF
J gene: TRBJ2-3
clone size: few
V gene: TRBV18

CDR3 protein: CASSFPTRTEQFF
J gene: TRBJ2-1
clone size: few
V gene: TRBV7-2

CDR3 protein: CASSLQRGGADTQYF
J gene: TRBJ2-3
clone size: .
V gene: TRBV7-3

CDR3 protein: CATQSGTDTEAFF
J gene: TRBJ1-1
clone size: .
V gene: TRBV2

CDR3 protein: CASTQGATGELFF
J gene: TRBJ2-2
clone size: .
V gene: TRBV12-3/TRBV12-4

CDR3 protein: CSARQPGDTQYF
J gene: TRBJ2-3
clone size: .
V gene: TRBV20-1

CDR3 protein: CASSLQMGETQYF
J gene: TRBJ2-5
clone size: few
V gene: TRBV5-1

CDR3 protein: CASSLSGGTNEQFF
J gene: TRBJ2-1
clone size: few
V gene: TRBV7-2

CDR3 protein: CASSQQTGGSWPQHF
J gene: TRBJ1-5
clone size: few
V gene: TRBV4-1

CDR3 protein: CASSSPTRAGGPDTQYF
J gene: TRBJ2-3
clone size: few
V gene: TRBV5-6

CDR3 protein: CASRNRVGDTQYF
J gene: TRBJ2-3
clone size: many
V gene: TRBV19

CDR3 protein: CATSTVPGGSKHTQYF
J gene: TRBJ2-3
clone size: few
V gene: TRBV15

CDR3 protein: CASSSLIGGPFPDTQYF
J gene: TRBJ2-3
clone size: .
V gene: TRBV12-3/TRBV12-4

CDR3 protein: CASSHSSGTGGQETQYF
J gene: TRBJ2-5
clone size: few
V gene: TRBV7-9

CDR3 protein: CASSPLGPAKNIQYF
J gene: TRBJ2-4
clone size: few
V gene: TRBV5-1

CDR3 protein: CASSVILAGGYNEQFF
J gene: TRBJ2-1
clone size: .
V gene: TRBV19

CDR3 protein: CASSVAESANYGYTF
J gene: TRBJ1-2
clone size: many
V gene: TRBV9

CDR3 protein: CASSSLRRSPETQYF
J gene: TRBJ2-5
clone size: many
V gene: TRBV7-2

CDR3 protein: CASSLGPSSAFGETQYF
J gene: TRBJ2-5
clone size: few
V gene: TRBV7-2

CDR3 protein: CASSRESPHEQYF
J gene: TRBJ2-7
clone size: few
V gene: TRBV28

CDR3 protein: CASSSPDNLNTEAFF
J gene: TRBJ1-1
clone size: few
V gene: TRBV5-4

CDR3 protein: CASSQSLSYNEQFF
J gene: TRBJ2-1
clone size: many
V gene: TRBV3-1

CDR3 protein: CASSQVGQGARGYTF
J gene: TRBJ1-2
clone size: few
V gene: TRBV4-3

CDR3 protein: CSARPPLGPNTEAFF
J gene: TRBJ1-1
clone size: few
V gene: TRBV20-1

CDR3 protein: CASSSPQGSYTF
J gene: TRBJ1-2
clone size: .
V gene: TRBV5-1

CDR3 protein: CASSPQSYNEQFF
J gene: TRBJ2-1
clone size: few
V gene: TRBV6-6

CDR3 protein: CASRRTLTGELFF
J gene: TRBJ2-2
clone size: .
V gene: TRBV12-3/TRBV12-4

CDR3 protein: CASSSSSAHQETQYF
J gene: TRBJ2-5
clone size: few
V gene: TRBV28

CDR3 protein: CASSLNSGQAVEAFF
J gene: TRBJ1-1
clone size: few
V gene: TRBV7-3

CDR3 protein: CSAQTSGEETQYF
J gene: TRBJ2-5
clone size: many
V gene: TRBV20-1

CDR3 protein: CASSPDSGSSYEQYF
J gene: TRBJ2-7
clone size: many
V gene: TRBV5-1

CDR3 protein: CASSSWTGTLSANEQFF
J gene: TRBJ2-1
clone size: .
V gene: TRBV12-3/TRBV12-4

CDR3 protein: CASRLGPAQETQYF
J gene: TRBJ2-5
clone size: few
V gene: TRBV5-1

CDR3 protein: CASSPTGTNTEAFF
J gene: TRBJ1-1
clone size: few
V gene: TRBV6-1

CDR3 protein: CASRGQGILSYNEQFF
J gene: TRBJ2-1
clone size: .
V gene: TRBV4-1

CDR3 protein: CASSTWVNQKSVSNQPQHF
J gene: TRBJ1-5
clone size: .
V gene: TRBV28